These 18 T cell receptor beta chains came from one sample sequenced in a study of blood T cells in healthy people across ages. A second roughly 6 to 11 cycle PCR used barcoded and J-beta primers. MiXCR was run by TCRdb on the 5' RACE reads, yielding one entry per CDR3 protein. The table shows hundreds of thousands of distinct CDR3 sequences, with about 32% occurring only once. Sequenced input: blood. The receptors originated from a woman of 80 years or more in good health.

This clonotype has a count of ten or more. The V gene is TRBV7-2, the J gene TRBJ2-7; tentatively, D is TRBD1 (6 bases). Germline loops: CDR1 SGHTA, CDR2 FQGNSA. The CDR3 covers 15 residues. The V and J ends lost 5 bases and 2 bases respectively, with 16 bases between them. The CDR3 DNA reads as TGTGCCAGCAGCCCACAAGGGGGTTTGACCTACGAGCAGTACTTC. This sequence encodes CASSPQGGLTYEQYF.

Comments on this clonotype: A junction end diverges from the germline sequence, so it may reflect a read error. V usage is TRBV4-2 and J usage is TRBJ1-2, with unresolved D. The CDR3 runs 13 residues. Germline V gene lookup returns CDR1 LGHNA and CDR2 YNFKEQ. This chain's CDR3 is CAGSQADFYGYTF. DNA for the CDR3: TGTGCCGGCAGCCAAGCGGATTTCTATGGCTACACCTTC.

This clonotype was recorded at least ten times. V and J are TRBV12-3 or TRBV12-4 and TRBJ2-1; the D is unclear. The CDR3 is 14 residues long. Trimming removed 5 bases from V and 5 bases from J, with 13 bases in between. The CDR3 bases are TGTGCCAGCAGTGACCTGTCTCCGGACAATGAGCAGTTCTTC. This encodes CASSDLSPDNEQFF.

This clonotype was found many times. The chain carries TRBV18 and TRBJ2-7, with TRBD1 matching 9 bases. The CDR3 runs to 15 residues. Germline CDR1 is KGHSH and CDR2 is LQKENI. The junction had 6 bases not matched to a gene; V was cut back by 5 bases and J by 1 base. The CDR3 region has the DNA TGTGCCAGCTCATCAGGACAGGGGACATCCTACGAGCAGTACTTC. Its protein is CASSSGQGTSYEQYF.

The chain employs TRBV20-1 and TRBJ2-7; TRBD1 matches at 7 bases. Per the germline V gene, CDR1 is DFQATT and CDR2 is SNEGSKA (reference sequence). This CDR3 is 15 amino acids long. With 5 bases clipped from V and 2 bases from J, the junction kept 12 bases outside the gene matches. In DNA, the CDR3 is TGCAGTGCTGCTAGACAGGGCCACTCGCCCTACGAGCAGTACTTC. Encoded protein: CSAARQGHSPYEQYF.

This clonotype came up many times. The CDR3 protein is CASSQDSSHSYNEQFF. CDR3 nucleotide sequence: TGCGCCAGCAGCCAAGATTCTAGCCACTCCTACAATGAGCAGTTCTTC. The chain joins TRBV4-3 to TRBJ2-1; TRBD2 might be the D (5 bases). This CDR3 spans 16 amino acids. The ends were cut back, 0 bases at V and 0 bases at J, with 9 bases in the middle. CDR1 LGHNA and CDR2 YSLEER come from the germline V gene.

The chain joins TRBV10-1 to TRBJ2-7, with D possibly TRBD2 on 6 matching bases. The CDR3 has 14 residues. Trimming pared 0 bases from V and 2 bases from J, leaving 8 bases between. Germline-derived CDR1 and CDR2 are WNHNN and SYGVQD (reference sequence). The CDR3 sequence is CASSESLATYEQYF. The DNA of the CDR3 is TGCGCCAGCAGTGAGTCCCTAGCGACCTACGAGCAGTACTTC.

There are a few counts of this clonotype. The chain recombines TRBV20-1 with TRBJ1-1, with a weak D call TRBD1 (5 bases). CDR3 length: 13 residues. Looked up from germline, CDR1 is DFQATT and CDR2 is SNEGSKA (reference sequence). The germline V and J ends were trimmed by 6 bases and 11 bases, with 22 bases remaining between them. The CDR3 DNA is TGCAGTGCCGTCGGCTGGGGGACGGTTGGGGCTTTCTTT. It codes for CSAVGWGTVGAFF.

The chain employs TRBV6-2 or TRBV6-3 and TRBJ2-7; weak D call: TRBD1 (6 bases). The CDR3 has 15 amino acids. V dropped 5 bases and J dropped 3 bases, with 17 bases sitting between them. Germline assignment: CDR1 MNHEY and CDR2 SVGEGT. CDR3 nucleotide sequence: TGTGCCAGCAGTCTTAGAAGGGGGTCCCTCTACGAGCAGTACTTC. It specifies CASSLRRGSLYEQYF.

The chain uses TRBV6-1 and TRBJ1-5; D is unclear. CDR1 is MNHNS and CDR2 is SASEGT in the germline V gene. The length of the CDR3 is 15 residues. The ends were cut back, 1 base at V and 6 bases at J, with 13 bases in the middle. The CDR3: CASSEGSAVGQPQHF. DNA of the CDR3: TGTGCCAGCAGTGAAGGTTCGGCCGTCGGTCAGCCCCAGCATTTT.

This clonotype was counted at least ten times. The V and J genes are TRBV2 and TRBJ2-7, with 8 nucleotides matching TRBD1. The germline CDR1 and CDR2 sequences are SNHLY and FYNNEI. This CDR3 has 14 amino acids. V was clipped by 6 bases and J by 1 base; unmatched bases: 5. The DNA of the CDR3 is TGTGCCAGCAGGAGGGACAGGACATCCTACGAGCAGTACTTC. Amino acid sequence: CASRRDRTSYEQYF.

V usage is TRBV20-1 and J usage is TRBJ2-5, with 11 bases matching TRBD2. Losses at the gene ends were 4 bases for V and 2 bases for J; bases not matched to a gene: 9. This CDR3 spans 16 amino acids. The germline CDR1 and CDR2 sequences are DFQATT and SNEGSKA (reference sequence). The CDR3 reads CSAKPLAGALQETQYF. The CDR3 nucleotides read TGCAGTGCTAAACCACTAGCGGGAGCTCTTCAAGAGACCCAGTACTTC.

About this clonotype itself: Relative to the germline gene, one junction end is altered; a read error may explain this. The chain couples TRBV27 to TRBJ2-1; D remains ambiguous. CDR3 length: 16 residues. Germline V CDR1 and CDR2: MNHEY, SMNVEV (reference sequence). CDR3 sequence: CTSSFLGQLPSNEQFF. CDR3 nucleotide sequence: TGCACCAGCAGTTTTTTAGGGCAACTACCTTCCAATGAGCAGTTCTTC.

The table lists this clonotype with a few counts. The chain recombines TRBV5-6 with TRBJ1-6, with a tentative D call TRBD1 (5 bases). The V end was cut by 4 bases, the J end by 9 bases, with 14 bases between. CDR3 length: 14 amino acids. Germline V gene data show CDR1 as SGHDT and CDR2 as YYEEEE. CDR3 DNA sequence: TGTGCCAGCAGCACCGCAGGGTTGACTTCACCCCTCCACTTT. Encoded protein: CASSTAGLTSPLHF.

This clonotype was seen repeatedly, ten times or more. The gene calls are TRBV6-4 and TRBJ2-1; D might be TRBD2 (5 bases). In germline, CDR1 is MRHNA, CDR2 SNTAGT. V was cut by 2 bases and J by 7 bases, with 15 bases left in between. CDR3 length equals 15 residues. This CDR3 is CASSDAWASTNEQFF. The DNA of the CDR3 is TGTGCCAGCAGTGACGCCTGGGCTAGCACGAATGAGCAGTTCTTC.

The J gene is TRBJ1-2, the V gene TRBV28, with D possibly being TRBD1 (6 bases). The CDR3 extends over 14 amino acids. V was clipped by 10 bases and J by 2 bases, with 17 bases between them. The germline gives CDR1 MDHEN, CDR2 SYDVKM. The CDR3 sequence is CATQLPGANYGYTF. The CDR3, as DNA: TGTGCCACGCAACTGCCAGGGGCGAACTATGGCTACACCTTC.

This clonotype was recorded a few times. The gene calls are TRBV7-2 and TRBJ1-2; TRBD1 might be the D (5 bases). CDR3 length: 14 amino acids. CDR1 and CDR2 (germline): SGHTA, FQGNSA. The V end was cut by 5 bases, the J end by 3 bases, with 13 bases between. The CDR3 nucleotides are TGTGCCAGCAGCCCCCGGGGGGAGTACTATGGCTACACCTTC. Amino acid sequence: CASSPRGEYYGYTF.

The chain combines TRBV9 with TRBJ2-1, with 7 bases that match TRBD1. The germline gives CDR1 SGDLS, CDR2 YYNGEE. The V and J ends lost 0 bases and 0 bases, in that order; junction bases with no gene match: 6. This CDR3 contains 17 residues. CDR3 DNA: TGTGCCAGCAGCGTAGGGGTACAGGGGAGCTCCTACAATGAGCAGTTCTTC. This translates into CASSVGVQGSSYNEQFF.